The 2 T cell receptor beta chains listed next were all sequenced from one sample in a study of blood T cell repertoires in COVID-19. TCRdb's table, derived via immunoSEQ multiplex PCR, lists solely in-frame clones and lacks some. The sample yields about 400,000 clones, approximately 86% seen once. Sequencing input: PBMCs or T cells enriched from blood (not recorded which). The receptors were sampled from a middle-aged woman with acute COVID-19.

The genes are TRBV29-1 and TRBJ1-1, with D perhaps TRBD1 (6 bases). Germline CDR1 SQVTM, CDR2 ANQGSEA. Deletions cut 6 bases from V and 1 base from J, with 9 bases between. The CDR3 sequence is 12 residues long. The CDR3 here is CSVGAWNTEAFF. CDR3 DNA sequence: TGCAGCGTGGGGGCCTGGAACACTGAAGCTTTCTTT.

The chain employs TRBV3-1 (or the pseudogene TRBV3-2) and TRBJ2-5, with D possibly matching TRBD2 (5 bases). The germline V and J ends were trimmed by 4 bases and 9 bases, with 15 bases remaining between them. Germline V lookup: CDR1 LGHDT, CDR2 YNNKEL (reference sequence). The CDR3 spans 13 residues. The CDR3 loop reads CASSREGTNSQYF. In DNA, the CDR3 is TGTGCCAGCAGCCGAGAGGGCACCAACTCCCAGTACTTC.